Presented here are 19 T cell receptor beta chains from one specimen sequenced in a study of CD8 T cells in ankylosing spondylitis. TCRdb called the 5' RACE reads again in MiXCR, with one record for every CDR3 protein. Of around 340,000 distinct CDR3 sequences in the sample, roughly 15% were seen once. The source material was blood, either unsorted or a sorted T cell fraction (not recorded which). These receptors all stem from a male donor with ankylosing spondylitis or in good health (not recorded which).

The chain recombines TRBV7-8 with TRBJ2-1, with D tentatively TRBD2 (5 bases). Germline CDR1 and CDR2: SGHVS and FQNEAQ. CDR3 length: 17 amino acids. Trimming removed 1 base at V and 2 bases at J, with 15 bases between. CDR3 coding DNA: TGTGCCAGCAGCTTAGAAGATCGGGGTTTGGCCTACAATGAGCAGTTCTTC. Translating gives CASSLEDRGLAYNEQFF.

V gene TRBV6-1 combines with J gene TRBJ2-1; 8 positions agree with TRBD2. This CDR3 contains 15 residues. Germline V lookup: CDR1 MNHNS, CDR2 SASEGT. J gave up 4 bases and V 8 bases, and 10 bases lay outside the gene matches. This CDR3 reads CASLGTSGWYNEQFF. CDR3 DNA sequence: TGTGCCAGCCTGGGCACTAGCGGTTGGTACAATGAGCAGTTCTTC.

In this sample, this clonotype turned up a few times. The rearrangement joins TRBV2 to TRBJ1-1; unclear D gene. V was shortened by 2 bases and J by 4 bases, with 11 bases between the two germline ends. Per the germline V gene, CDR1 is SNHLY and CDR2 is FYNNEI. This CDR3 contains 14 residues. The CDR3 sequence: CASSELPGSTEAFF. The CDR3 bases are TGTGCCAGCAGTGAACTGCCGGGGAGCACTGAAGCTTTCTTT.

This clonotype was observed a few times. V usage is TRBV20-1 and J usage is TRBJ2-3; tentatively, D is TRBD2 (5 bases). Germline assignment: CDR1 DFQATT and CDR2 SNEGSKA (reference sequence). Trimming removed 5 bases at V and 4 bases at J, with 7 bases between. The CDR3 is 11 amino acids. As DNA, the CDR3 is TGCAGTGCTTCTAGCCCAGATACGCAGTATTTT. Residues: CSASSPDTQYF.

In this sample, this clonotype turned up a few times. V usage is TRBV7-2 and J usage is TRBJ2-1; D call uncertain. Germline loops: CDR1 SGHTA, CDR2 FQGNSA. V was trimmed by 1 base and J by 12 bases, leaving 13 bases between them. The CDR3 spans 13 residues. This CDR3 is CASSLDLGLRQFF. Here the CDR3 DNA reads TGTGCCAGCAGCTTAGACCTGGGTTTAAGGCAGTTCTTC.

The chain recombines TRBV5-1 with TRBJ2-1; 7 positions match TRBD1. The V segment lost 4 bases and the J segment 7 bases; nucleotides outside the gene matches: 8. Germline V gene sequence: CDR1 SGHRS, CDR2 YFSETQ. The CDR3 has 14 amino acids. CDR3 nucleotide sequence: TGCGCCAGCAGCATCCCGGGACAGAGAAATGAGCAGTTCTTC. This gives the protein CASSIPGQRNEQFF.

The chain couples TRBV4-1 to TRBJ2-2, with D perhaps given as TRBD1 or TRBD2 (9 bases each). With 1 base removed from V and 15 bases from J, the gap between germline ends came to 33 bases. From germline, CDR1 is MGHRA and CDR2 YSYEKL. There are 19 residues in the CDR3. CDR3: CASSQVNRGRGAGGSGMFF. DNA of the CDR3: TGCGCCAGCAGCCAAGTTAACAGGGGGCGCGGAGCGGGGGGCTCCGGGATGTTTTTT.

The J gene is TRBJ2-2, the V gene TRBV18; possibly TRBD1 for D (6 bases). This CDR3 is built from 16 residues. The germline V gene has CDR1 KGHSH and CDR2 LQKENI. The V end was cut by 0 bases, the J end by 3 bases, with 11 bases between. CDR3 in DNA: TGTGCCAGCTCACCACCGGGGACATTGGACACCGGGGAGCTGTTTTTT. Translation: CASSPPGTLDTGELFF.

The gene calls are TRBV7-2 and TRBJ2-3; D not certain. CDR1 and CDR2 from the germline V gene are SGHTA and FQGNSA. V lost 1 base and J 1 base, leaving 12 bases between the germline ends. The CDR3 contains 16 residues. CDR3 bases: TGTGCCAGCAGCTTAGGACGAGGTTCTCGCACAGATACGCAGTATTTT. It is translated as CASSLGRGSRTDTQYF.

This clonotype was seen more than once but under ten times. V gene TRBV10-3 combines with J gene TRBJ1-3, with TRBD1 matching over 8 bases. The germline V gene has CDR1 ENHRY and CDR2 SYGVKD. V was clipped by 3 bases and J by 4 bases; unmatched bases: 11. CDR3 length: 17 residues. The CDR3 is CAISDRGQGSPGNTIYF. CDR3 in DNA: TGTGCCATCAGTGACCGAGGACAGGGAAGTCCCGGAAACACCATATATTTT.

This chain's CDR3 is CASSVRRDSRTDTQYF. The DNA for the CDR3 is TGTGCCAGCAGCGTTCGGCGGGACTCCCGCACAGATACGCAGTATTTT. This chain connects TRBV9 to TRBJ2-3, with D possibly matching TRBD2 (6 bases). The CDR3 spans 16 residues. V was trimmed by 2 bases and J by 1 base, leaving 14 bases between them. Germline CDR1 reads SGDLS; CDR2 reads YYNGEE.

This clonotype showed up many times. The chain couples TRBV12-3 or TRBV12-4 to TRBJ1-1; 9 bases match TRBD1. Trimming cost V 6 bases and J 5 bases; bases outside gene matches: 10. This CDR3 contains 15 residues. CDR3 bases: TGTGCCAGCAGCCCCCTCGGGACAGGGTTAACTGAAGCTTTCTTT. It encodes CASSPLGTGLTEAFF.

This clonotype was seen more than once but under ten times. The J gene is TRBJ2-7, the V gene TRBV27; TRBD1 aligns across 11 bases. CDR1 MNHEY and CDR2 SMNVEV come from the germline V gene (reference sequence). V lost 0 bases and J lost 2; bases outside the gene matches: 15. The CDR3 has 20 amino acids. CDR3 in DNA: TGTGCCAGCAGTTTATCCCGGACAGGGGGCATAGAAGGGGGGACCTACGAGCAGTACTTC. This translates into CASSLSRTGGIEGGTYEQYF.

This clonotype was seen a handful of times. This sequence joins TRBV20-1 and TRBJ2-3; D not resolved. The CDR3 is made up of 11 amino acids. CDR1 DFQATT and CDR2 SNEGSKA come from the germline V gene (reference sequence). Trimming took 2 bases from V and 4 from J, leaving 4 bases between them. The CDR3 nucleotides are TGCAGTGCTAGACGGTCAGATACGCAGTATTTT. It encodes CSARRSDTQYF.

This chain joins TRBV11-2 and TRBJ2-7; TRBD2 matches 12 bases. The junction had 15 bases not matched to a gene; V was cut back by 2 bases and J by 7 bases. Germline V gene data show CDR1 as SGHAT and CDR2 as FQNNGV. The CDR3 covers 18 residues. The CDR3 loop reads CASSLSVWTSGARGEQYF. For the CDR3, the DNA is TGTGCCAGCAGCTTAAGTGTATGGACTAGCGGGGCCCGGGGGGAGCAGTACTTC.

V usage is TRBV4-2 and J usage is TRBJ2-2, with no clear D. This CDR3 is built from 14 residues. Germline values: CDR1 LGHNA, CDR2 YNFKEQ. Trimming removed 0 bases from V and 6 bases from J, with 8 bases in between. This CDR3 reads CASSQDVVPGELFF. CDR3 nucleotide sequence: TGTGCCAGCAGCCAAGATGTTGTCCCCGGGGAGCTGTTTTTT.

V usage is TRBV29-1 and J usage is TRBJ2-7, with no clear D. CDR3 length equals 10 residues. CDR1 is SQVTM, CDR2 ANQGSEA, per germline. V was cut by 4 bases and J by 3 bases, with 4 bases left in between. The CDR3 DNA follows: TGCAGCGTTGGGAGCTACGAGCAGTACTTC. Translation gives CSVGSYEQYF.

This chain joins TRBV3-1 and TRBJ2-3, with D perhaps matching TRBD2 (7 bases). Trimming removed 5 bases from V and 2 bases from J, with 17 bases in between. Germline V gene lookup returns CDR1 LGHDT and CDR2 YNNKEL (reference sequence). The CDR3 is 16 residues long. CDR3 region: CASSVGRGLYTDTQYF. CDR3 nucleotides: TGTGCCAGCAGCGTAGGGCGGGGGCTATACACAGATACGCAGTATTTT.

This clonotype was picked up a small number of times. The chain employs TRBV7-2 and TRBJ2-7; 9 nucleotides line up with TRBD1. Trimming cost V 6 bases and J 6 bases; bases outside gene matches: 15. CDR1 and CDR2 from the germline V gene are SGHTA and FQGNSA. The length of the CDR3 is 16 residues. Here the CDR3 reads CASSFGPGQGFSEQYF. The CDR3 DNA reads as TGTGCCAGCAGTTTTGGGCCGGGACAGGGATTCAGCGAGCAGTACTTC.